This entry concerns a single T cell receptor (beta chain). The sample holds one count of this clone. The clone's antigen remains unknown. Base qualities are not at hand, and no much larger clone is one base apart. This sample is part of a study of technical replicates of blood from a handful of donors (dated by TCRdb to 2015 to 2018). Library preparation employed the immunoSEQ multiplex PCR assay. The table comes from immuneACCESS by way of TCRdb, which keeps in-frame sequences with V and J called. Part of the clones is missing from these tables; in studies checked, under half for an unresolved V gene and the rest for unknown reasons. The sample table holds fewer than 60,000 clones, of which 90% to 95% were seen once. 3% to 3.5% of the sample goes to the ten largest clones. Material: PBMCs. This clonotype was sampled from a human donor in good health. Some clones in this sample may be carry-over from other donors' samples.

The CDR3 region: CATSRDRVTRRLNEQYF. The nucleotide sequence is given as TGTGCCACCAGCAGAGATCGGGTCACACGTAGGTTGAACGAGCAGTACTTC. The sequence is built from TRBV15 and TRBJ2-7; the D gene lacks a confident call. The CDR3 runs 17 residues from the cysteine to the phenylalanine. Just CDR3 DNA is preserved here, 51 bases in frame from base 1. Trimming removed 0 bases from V and 5 bases from J, leaving 20 bases between the germline ends. CDR1 and CDR2, per the germline V gene (reference sequence), are LNHNV and YYDKDF.